Detailed here is one TCR beta chain. Several immunoSEQ 96-well plates shared each subset's DNA, each plate a replicate. Data came from immunoSEQ multiplex PCR; TCRdb stores just in-frame clones and leaves some out. This repertoire shows about 2,100,000 clones, 93% found once; its top ten account for over 1.5%. With V trimmed by 4 bases and J by 4 bases, 10 bases remained unmatched. CDR3 length equals 15 residues. CDR1 is SGDLS and CDR2 is YYNGEE in the germline V gene. Terminally differentiated effector memory CD45RA+ cells were excluded by CCR7 positive selection of CD45RO-negative cells. Recent vaccinations or acute infections were absent in the healthy HIV-negative adult donors. The data derive from a study of shared clonotypes between healthy human individuals.

The chain joins TRBV9 to TRBJ1-2, with 7 bases lining up with TRBD1. The specimen was naive CD8+ T cells from PBMCs. This TCR was sampled from a man aged 18 to 29 in good health. Some clones in this sample may be carry-over from other donors' samples. Here the CDR3 DNA reads TGTGCCAGCAGCAACCGACAGGGCAATCTCTATGGCTACACCTTC. Translating it yields CASSNRQGNLYGYTF.